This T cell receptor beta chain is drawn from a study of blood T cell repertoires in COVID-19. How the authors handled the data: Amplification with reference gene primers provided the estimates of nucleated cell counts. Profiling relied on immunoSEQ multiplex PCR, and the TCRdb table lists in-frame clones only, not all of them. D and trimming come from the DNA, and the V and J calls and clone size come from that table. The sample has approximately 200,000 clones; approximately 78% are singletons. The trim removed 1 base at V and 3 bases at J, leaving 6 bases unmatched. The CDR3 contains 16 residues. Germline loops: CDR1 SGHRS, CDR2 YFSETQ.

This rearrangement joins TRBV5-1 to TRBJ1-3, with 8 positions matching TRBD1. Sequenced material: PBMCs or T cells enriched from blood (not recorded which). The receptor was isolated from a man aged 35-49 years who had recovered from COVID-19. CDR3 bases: TGCGCCAGCAGCTTGCGGACAGGGTATAGTGGAAACACCATATATTTT. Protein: CASSLRTGYSGNTIYF.